This T cell receptor beta chain was identified in a study of shared clonotypes between healthy human individuals. Turning to the study itself: Each donor had three CD4 naive, three CD4 memory, two CD8 naive and one CD8 memory plate. Overall study results and limits: The study found lower generation probabilities in non-shared clonotypes than in those shared by all four donors.

This clone showed up just once. Its antigen is unidentified. Only in-frame clones appear in the TCRdb table, and some are missing; sequencing was by immunoSEQ multiplex PCR. Here the sample spans 300,000 to 350,000 clones, 73% being singletons. A CD45RA+ naive subset and a CD45RA-negative memory subset were split from CD4+ cells. This CDR3 comprises 13 residues. Germline CDR1 is SGDLS and CDR2 is YYNGEE. V shed 4 bases and J shed 0 bases, with 8 bases lying between them. This clonotype was obtained from a man under 40 in good health. Sequenced input: memory CD4+ T cells sorted from blood. Documented subset: CD45RA-negative fraction. J is TRBJ2-7 and V is TRBV9; D gene uncertain. This CDR3 is CASSPSGSYEQYF. For the CDR3, the DNA is TGTGCCAGCAGCCCCAGTGGCTCCTACGAGCAGTACTTC.